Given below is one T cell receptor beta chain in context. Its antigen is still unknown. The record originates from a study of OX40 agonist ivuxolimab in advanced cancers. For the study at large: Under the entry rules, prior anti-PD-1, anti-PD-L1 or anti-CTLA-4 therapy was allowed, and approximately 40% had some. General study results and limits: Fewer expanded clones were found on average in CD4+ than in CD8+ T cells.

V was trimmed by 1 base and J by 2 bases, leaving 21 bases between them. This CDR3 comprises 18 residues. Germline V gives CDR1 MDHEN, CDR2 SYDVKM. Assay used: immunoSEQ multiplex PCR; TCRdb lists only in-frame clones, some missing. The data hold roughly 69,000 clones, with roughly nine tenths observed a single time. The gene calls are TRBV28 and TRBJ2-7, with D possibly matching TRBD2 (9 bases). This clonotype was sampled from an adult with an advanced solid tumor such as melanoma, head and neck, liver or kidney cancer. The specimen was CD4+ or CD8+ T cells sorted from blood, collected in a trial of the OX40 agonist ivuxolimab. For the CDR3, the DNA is TGTGCCAGCAGTTTATTATCCAGGGGGCTAGCGGGAACCTACGAGCAGTACTTC. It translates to CASSLLSRGLAGTYEQYF. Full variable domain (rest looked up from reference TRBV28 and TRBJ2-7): DVKVTQSSRYLVKRTGEKVFLECVQDMDHENMFWYRQDPGLGLRLIYFSYDVKMKEKGDIPEGYSVSREKKERFSLILESASTNQTSMYLCASSLLSRGLAGTYEQYFGPGTRLTVT.